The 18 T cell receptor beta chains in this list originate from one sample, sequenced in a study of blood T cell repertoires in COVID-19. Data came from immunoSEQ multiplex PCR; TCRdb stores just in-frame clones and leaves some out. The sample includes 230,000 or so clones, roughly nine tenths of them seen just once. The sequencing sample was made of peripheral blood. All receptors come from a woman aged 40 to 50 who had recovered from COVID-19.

DNA of the CDR3: TGTGCCAGCAGCCCGAGTGACGTCGGGGGGGCGGGTGAGCAGTACTTC. It encodes CASSPSDVGGAGEQYF. V gene TRBV3-1 (or the pseudogene TRBV3-2) combines with J gene TRBJ2-7; TRBD2 matches at 8 bases. V shed 4 bases, J shed 7 bases, and the junction held 15 bases outside the gene matches. Germline CDR1 and CDR2: LGHDT and YNNKEL (reference sequence). The CDR3 runs 16 residues.

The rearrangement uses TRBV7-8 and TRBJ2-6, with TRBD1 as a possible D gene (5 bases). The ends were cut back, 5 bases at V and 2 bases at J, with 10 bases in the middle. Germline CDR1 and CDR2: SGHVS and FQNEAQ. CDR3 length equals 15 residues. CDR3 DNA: TGTGCCAGCAGCGAAGGGGCACCTGGGGCCAACGTCCTGACTTTC. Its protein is CASSEGAPGANVLTF.

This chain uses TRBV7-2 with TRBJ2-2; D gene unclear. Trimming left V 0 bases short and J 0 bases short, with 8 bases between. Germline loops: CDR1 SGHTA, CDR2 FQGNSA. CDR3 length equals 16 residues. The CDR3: CASSLARLANTGELFF. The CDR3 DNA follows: TGTGCCAGCAGCTTAGCGAGGTTAGCGAACACCGGGGAGCTGTTTTTT.

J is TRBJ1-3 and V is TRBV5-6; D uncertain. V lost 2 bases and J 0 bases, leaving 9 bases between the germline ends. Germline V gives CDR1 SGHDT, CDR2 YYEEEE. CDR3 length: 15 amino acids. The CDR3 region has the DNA TGTGCCAGCAGCTTTTCGGGGAACTCTGGAAACACCATATATTTT. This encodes CASSFSGNSGNTIYF.

This chain's CDR3 is CTSSLIRLAGVSEQYV. The DNA of the CDR3 is TGCACCAGCAGCCTGATTCGACTAGCGGGAGTATCCGAGCAGTACGTC. This sequence joins TRBV1 and TRBJ2-7; the table names TRBD2, a call not compared with the DNA. TRBV1 is marked as a pseudogene. CDR3 size: 16 residues.

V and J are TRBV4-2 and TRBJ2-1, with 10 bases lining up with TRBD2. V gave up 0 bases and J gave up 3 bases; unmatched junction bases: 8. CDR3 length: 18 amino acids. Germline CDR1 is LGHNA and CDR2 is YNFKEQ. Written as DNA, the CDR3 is TGTGCCAGCAGCCAAGATGAGGGCGGGACTAGCGACTACAATGAGCAGTTCTTC. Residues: CASSQDEGGTSDYNEQFF.

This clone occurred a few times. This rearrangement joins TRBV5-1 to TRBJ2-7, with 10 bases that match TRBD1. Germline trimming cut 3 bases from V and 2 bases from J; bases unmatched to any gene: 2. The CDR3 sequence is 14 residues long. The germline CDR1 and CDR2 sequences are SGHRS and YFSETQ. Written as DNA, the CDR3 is TGCGCCAGCAGCTCCGGGACAGGGGCCTACGAGCAGTACTTC. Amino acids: CASSSGTGAYEQYF. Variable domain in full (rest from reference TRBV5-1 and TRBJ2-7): KAGVTQTPRYLIKTRGQQVTLSCSPISGHRSVSWYQQTPGQGLQFLFEYFSETQRNKGNFPGRFSGRQFSNSRSEMNVSTLELGDSALYLCASSSGTGAYEQYFGPGTRLTVT.

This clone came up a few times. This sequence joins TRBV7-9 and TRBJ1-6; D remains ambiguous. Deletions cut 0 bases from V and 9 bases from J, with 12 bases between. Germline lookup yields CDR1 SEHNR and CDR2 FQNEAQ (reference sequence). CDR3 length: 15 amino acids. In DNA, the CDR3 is TGTGCCAGCAGCTTAGCCTTTGGGGAGAGTTCACCCCTCCACTTT. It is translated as CASSLAFGESSPLHF.

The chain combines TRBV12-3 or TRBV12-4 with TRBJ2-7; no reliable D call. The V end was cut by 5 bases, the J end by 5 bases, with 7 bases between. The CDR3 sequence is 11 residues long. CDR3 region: CASSRHNEQYF. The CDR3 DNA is TGTGCCAGCAGTCGCCACAACGAGCAGTACTTC.

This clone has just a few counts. This CDR3 is CASSESGRGRTSEAFF. CDR3 coding DNA: TGCGCCAGCAGTGAGTCGGGGAGGGGACGGACCAGTGAAGCTTTCTTT. The chain recombines TRBV10-1 with TRBJ1-1; tentative D call: TRBD1 (5 bases). Germline CDR1 WNHNN, CDR2 SYGVQD (reference sequence). V lost 0 bases to trimming and J lost 7 bases, with 18 bases between them. The CDR3 spans 16 residues.

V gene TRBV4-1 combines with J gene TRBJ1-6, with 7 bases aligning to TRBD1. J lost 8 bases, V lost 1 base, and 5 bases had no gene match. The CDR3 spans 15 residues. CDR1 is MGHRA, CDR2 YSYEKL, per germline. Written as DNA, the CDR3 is TGCGCCAGCAGCCAAGGCACAGGGGTGCATTCACCCCTCCACTTT. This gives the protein CASSQGTGVHSPLHF.

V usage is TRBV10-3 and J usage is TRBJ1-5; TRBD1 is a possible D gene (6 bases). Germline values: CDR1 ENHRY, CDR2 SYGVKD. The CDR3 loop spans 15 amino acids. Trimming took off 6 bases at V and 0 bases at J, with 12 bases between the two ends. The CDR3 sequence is CAIRDQGPSNQPQHF. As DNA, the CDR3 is TGTGCCATCAGAGACCAGGGGCCTAGCAATCAGCCCCAGCATTTT.

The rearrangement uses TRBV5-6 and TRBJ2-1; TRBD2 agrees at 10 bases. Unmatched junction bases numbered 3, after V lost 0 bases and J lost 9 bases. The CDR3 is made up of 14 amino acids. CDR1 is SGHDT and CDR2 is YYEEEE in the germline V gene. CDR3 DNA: TGTGCCAGCAGCTTGGGACTAGCGGGCTTTGAGCAGTTCTTC. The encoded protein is CASSLGLAGFEQFF.

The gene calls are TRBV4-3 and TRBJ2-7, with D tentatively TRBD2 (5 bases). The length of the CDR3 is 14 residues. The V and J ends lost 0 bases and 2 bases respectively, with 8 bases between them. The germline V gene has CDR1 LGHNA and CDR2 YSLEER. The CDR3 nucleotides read TGCGCCAGCAGCCAAGAGGTCGGGACCTACGAGCAGTACGTC. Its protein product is CASSQEVGTYEQYV.

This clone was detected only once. The DNA for the CDR3 is TGTGCCAGTAGTATTTTGGCGGGAGGAATGGGCGATGAGCAGTTCTTC. Its protein is CASSILAGGMGDEQFF. This chain joins TRBV19 and TRBJ2-1; 8 nucleotides line up with TRBD2. V was pared by 3 bases and J by 8 bases, with 12 bases of the junction left unmatched. Germline V gene sequence: CDR1 LNHDA, CDR2 SQIVND (reference sequence). The CDR3 loop spans 16 amino acids.

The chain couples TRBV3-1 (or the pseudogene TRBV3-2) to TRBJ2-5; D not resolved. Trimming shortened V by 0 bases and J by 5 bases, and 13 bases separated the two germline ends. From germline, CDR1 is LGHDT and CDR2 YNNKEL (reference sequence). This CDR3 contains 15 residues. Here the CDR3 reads CASSQDQADWETQYF. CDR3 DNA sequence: TGTGCCAGCAGCCAAGATCAGGCTGATTGGGAGACCCAGTACTTC.

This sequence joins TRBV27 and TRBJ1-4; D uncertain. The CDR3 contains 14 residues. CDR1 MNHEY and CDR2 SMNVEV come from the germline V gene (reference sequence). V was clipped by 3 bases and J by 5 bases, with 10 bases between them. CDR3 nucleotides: TGTGCCAGCAGTTTTCGTCGTCCCAATGAAAAACTGTTTTTT. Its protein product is CASSFRRPNEKLFF. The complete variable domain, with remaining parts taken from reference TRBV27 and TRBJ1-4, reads EAQVTQNPRYLITVTGKKLTVTCSQNMNHEYMSWYRQDPGLGLRQIYYSMNVEVTDKGDVPEGYKVSRKEKRNFPLILESPSPNQTSLYFCASSFRRPNEKLFFGSGTQLSVL.

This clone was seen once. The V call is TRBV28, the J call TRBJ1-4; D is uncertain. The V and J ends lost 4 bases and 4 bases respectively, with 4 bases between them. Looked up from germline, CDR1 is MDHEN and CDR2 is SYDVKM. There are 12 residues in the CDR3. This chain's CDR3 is CASSSSNEKLFF. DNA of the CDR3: TGTGCCAGCAGTTCCAGTAATGAAAAACTGTTTTTT.